This T cell receptor (beta chain) came from a study of shared clonotypes between healthy human individuals. Assay: immunoSEQ multiplex PCR; the TCRdb copy retains only in-frame clones and omits some. The table includes 75,000 to 100,000 clones, less than 50% detected once. This CDR3 comprises 14 residues. Germline loops: CDR1 SGHTA, CDR2 FQGNSA. Trimming took 5 bases from V and 0 from J; bases not matched to a gene: 0. The TCR comes from a woman aged 40 to 50 in good health. Some clones in this sample may be carry-over from other donors' samples. Specimen: PBMCs. V and J are TRBV7-2 and TRBJ2-1, with 8 nucleotides matching TRBD2. DNA of the CDR3: TGTGCCAGCAGCGGGACTAGCTCCTACAATGAGCAGTTCTTC. Translated, it gives CASSGTSSYNEQFF.